These 8 T cell receptor beta chains came from one sample sequenced in a study of T cell changes during pregnancy in multiple sclerosis. The data were produced by immunoSEQ multiplex PCR, yet TCRdb's version contains in-frame clones alone and is incomplete. The sample includes around 100,000 clones, about nine tenths seen only once; the top ten take about 1.9%. The specimen was peripheral blood, collected after pregnancy. These TCRs come from a female donor with multiple sclerosis, enrolled in a pregnancy study.

This chain uses TRBV18 with TRBJ2-5; 7 nucleotides match TRBD1. The CDR3 covers 15 residues. Germline lookup yields CDR1 KGHSH and CDR2 LQKENI. V dropped 3 bases and J dropped 1; count of bases not matched to a gene: 5. The CDR3 spells CASSPPQGFQETQYF. The CDR3 coding sequence is TGTGCCAGCTCACCTCCACAGGGGTTCCAAGAGACCCAGTACTTC. Combining the CDR3 with reference TRBV18 and TRBJ2-5 gives the whole variable domain NAGVMQNPRHLVRRRGQEARLRCSPMKGHSHVYWYRQLPEEGLKFMVYLQKENIIDESGMPKERFSAEFPKEGPSILRIQQVVRGDSAAYFCASSPPQGFQETQYFGPGTRLLVL.

The chain is built from TRBV6-6 and TRBJ1-1; no definite D call. In germline, CDR1 is MNHNY, CDR2 SVGAGI (reference sequence). The V gene lost 8 bases and the J gene lost 11 bases, with 9 bases spanning the gap. The CDR3 contains 9 residues. CDR3 coding DNA: TGTGCCAGCGGTAAACGGGCTTTCTTT. Amino acid sequence: CASGKRAFF.

The chain combines TRBV9 with TRBJ2-5; possible D gene TRBD2, 5 bases. In germline, CDR1 is SGDLS, CDR2 YYNGEE. The length of the CDR3 is 14 residues. The germline V and J ends were trimmed by 0 bases and 2 bases, with 8 bases remaining between them. The DNA for the CDR3 is TGTGCCAGCAGCGTAGGACTACAACAAGAGACCCAGTACTTC. Translation: CASSVGLQQETQYF.

The chain employs TRBV7-9 and TRBJ1-6; no firm D call. Deletions cut 0 bases from V and 6 bases from J, with 18 bases between. The CDR3 loop spans 18 amino acids. CDR1 is SEHNR and CDR2 is FQNEAQ in the germline V gene (reference sequence). CDR3 sequence: CASSLAGLAGRGNSPLHF. The CDR3 DNA reads TGTGCCAGCAGCTTAGCGGGATTAGCCGGGAGAGGTAATTCACCCCTCCACTTT.

The chain combines TRBV19 with TRBJ2-3; 9 bases match TRBD1. The junction had 7 bases not matched to a gene; V was cut back by 9 bases and J by 3 bases. Germline V gene sequence: CDR1 LNHDA, CDR2 SQIVND (reference sequence). CDR3 size: 14 residues. In DNA form, the CDR3 reads TGTGCCAGCAGAACAGGGGGCTTGACAGATACGCAGTATTTT. Its protein is CASRTGGLTDTQYF.

The rearrangement joins TRBV13 to TRBJ2-7, with TRBD1 identical over 8 bases. This CDR3 spans 15 amino acids. V dropped 8 bases and J dropped 4; count of bases not matched to a gene: 13. Germline lookup yields CDR1 PRHDT and CDR2 FYEKMQ (reference sequence). The CDR3 bases are TGTGCCAGCGGCCGAGTTTCCGGACAGGGTTACGAGCAGTACTTC. Translation gives CASGRVSGQGYEQYF.

The chain recombines TRBV30 with TRBJ2-1, with 10 bases matching TRBD2. The CDR3 has 17 amino acids. Germline CDR1 is GTSNPN and CDR2 is SVGIG (reference sequence). The V and J ends lost 2 bases and 4 bases, in that order; junction bases with no gene match: 11. The CDR3 here is CAWSIGLAGGEYNEQFF. The CDR3 nucleotides are TGTGCCTGGAGTATAGGTTTAGCGGGAGGCGAATACAATGAGCAGTTCTTC. Using reference TRBV30 and TRBJ2-1 for the parts outside the CDR3, the full variable domain is SQTIHQWPATLVQPVGSPLSLECTVEGTSNPNLYWYRQAAGRGLQLLFYSVGIGQISSEVPQNLSASRPQDRQFILSSKKLLLSDSGFYLCAWSIGLAGGEYNEQFFGPGTRLTVL.

To note about this clone: One junction end does not reproduce the germline sequence, and a read error may be involved. The V gene is TRBV30, the J gene TRBJ1-2; possible D gene TRBD1, 5 bases. This CDR3 spans 14 amino acids. Germline loops: CDR1 GTSNPN, CDR2 SVGIG (reference sequence). The chain's CDR3 is CAWSSMGGSYGHTF. The CDR3 DNA reads as TGTGCCTGGTCCAGTATGGGGGGAAGCTATGGCCACACCTTC.